Below are 12 T cell receptor beta chains sequenced from a single sample in a study of blood T cell repertoires in COVID-19. TCRdb's copy holds only in-frame clones and misses some; the assay was immunoSEQ multiplex PCR. The table records some 70,000 clones, approximately 79% of them present only once. Input material: peripheral blood. All receptors come from a woman aged 50 to 65 with acute or convalescent COVID-19.

The chain recombines TRBV13 with TRBJ2-5, with a weak D call TRBD2 (6 bases). The CDR3 has 16 amino acids. Deletions cut 5 bases from V and 2 bases from J, with 18 bases between. Per the germline V gene, CDR1 is PRHDT and CDR2 is FYEKMQ (reference sequence). The CDR3 DNA sequence: TGTGCCAGCAGCCTTGGGGGGAGGTGGAGGCAAGAGACCCAGTACTTC. Its protein is CASSLGGRWRQETQYF.

This rearrangement joins TRBV9 to TRBJ2-7, with D tentatively TRBD2 (7 bases). Germline V gene lookup returns CDR1 SGDLS and CDR2 YYNGEE. Between the trimmed V and J ends, which lost 4 bases and 7 bases, there was a span of 21 bases. The CDR3 is 15 residues long. This CDR3 is CASSPVLGGAGEQYF. CDR3 DNA: TGTGCCAGCAGCCCCGTTTTAGGGGGAGCGGGGGAGCAGTACTTC.

This chain uses TRBV5-5 with TRBJ1-6, with D possibly being TRBD1 (6 bases). The CDR3 sequence is 14 residues long. The V end lost 4 bases, the J end lost 3 bases, and 8 bases lay between the germline ends. Germline-derived CDR1 and CDR2 are SGHKS and YYEKEE (reference sequence). CDR3 sequence (DNA): TGTGCCAGCAGCACGGACAGCTATAATTCACCCCTCCACTTT. Its protein is CASSTDSYNSPLHF.

The genes are TRBV12-5 and TRBJ2-3, with TRBD2 matching 13 bases. Germline loops: CDR1 LGHNT, CDR2 FRNRAP. The V segment lost 5 bases and the J segment 5 bases; nucleotides outside the gene matches: 7. There are 16 residues in the CDR3. This CDR3 is CASGMWTSGGGDTQYF. The CDR3 coding sequence is TGTGCTAGTGGTATGTGGACTAGCGGGGGCGGAGATACGCAGTATTTT.

The rearrangement uses TRBV6-1 and TRBJ1-1, with TRBD1 matching over 8 bases. Trimming cost V 2 bases and J 11 bases; bases outside gene matches: 7. The germline V gene encodes CDR1 MNHNS and CDR2 SASEGT. This CDR3 has 13 residues. CDR3 coding DNA: TGTGCCAGCAGTGAATTTCTGCAGGGGGCGGCTTTCTTT. Translated: CASSEFLQGAAFF.

The chain links TRBV5-1 to TRBJ1-5; unclear D gene. The CDR3 totals 14 residues. V lost 0 bases and J 2 bases, leaving 6 bases between the germline ends. Germline V gene data show CDR1 as SGHRS and CDR2 as YFSETQ. The CDR3 protein is CASSLVPGNQPQHF. The CDR3 DNA reads as TGCGCCAGCAGCTTGGTCCCCGGCAATCAGCCCCAGCATTTT.

V and J are TRBV27 and TRBJ2-1; tentatively, D is TRBD2 (6 bases). CDR3 size: 14 residues. The germline gives CDR1 MNHEY, CDR2 SMNVEV (reference sequence). V lost 7 bases and J 4 bases, leaving 14 bases between the germline ends. The CDR3 nucleotides read TGTGCCAGCAAGGGGACTCGCTCATACAATGAGCAGTTCTTC. The encoded protein is CASKGTRSYNEQFF.

J is TRBJ2-2 and V is TRBV11-2; D gene uncertain. Germline lookup yields CDR1 SGHAT and CDR2 FQNNGV. Between the trimmed V and J ends, which lost 3 bases and 5 bases, there was a span of 4 bases. The CDR3 totals 12 residues. The CDR3 here is CASSFRTGELFF. The CDR3 DNA is TGTGCCAGCAGCTTTCGTACCGGGGAGCTGTTTTTT. Complete variable domain (other parts from reference TRBV11-2 and TRBJ2-2): EAGVAQSPRYKIIEKRQSVAFWCNPISGHATLYWYQQILGQGPKLLIQFQNNGVVDDSQLPKDRFSAERLKGVDSTLKIQPAKLEDSAVYLCASSFRTGELFFGEGSRLTVL.

The rearrangement links TRBV28 to TRBJ1-2, with TRBD1 matching 7 bases. The CDR3 consists of 16 residues. Germline V gene lookup returns CDR1 MDHEN and CDR2 SYDVKM. The trim removed 4 bases at V and 2 bases at J, leaving 10 bases unmatched. In nucleotides, the CDR3 is TGTGCCAGCAGTTCGATAGGGGGCACCGTAAACTATGGCTACACCTTC. Translated: CASSSIGGTVNYGYTF.

This chain joins TRBV10-3 and TRBJ1-2; TRBD1 matches 7 bases. V was clipped by 10 bases and J by 3 bases; unmatched bases: 5. Germline loops: CDR1 ENHRY, CDR2 SYGVKD. This CDR3 has 12 amino acids. The CDR3 DNA reads TGTGCCACTAACAGGGGCGACTATGGCTACACCTTC. Residues: CATNRGDYGYTF.

V and J are TRBV4-2 and TRBJ1-1; TRBD1 is a possible D gene (6 bases). CDR1 LGHNA and CDR2 YNFKEQ come from the germline V gene. V was clipped by 3 bases and J by 5 bases, with 19 bases between them. This CDR3 has 16 residues. CDR3 coding DNA: TGTGCCAGCAGCCACCCGCTGGACAGTCTCAGGACTGAAGCTTTCTTT. Translation: CASSHPLDSLRTEAFF.

J is TRBJ1-1 and V is TRBV9; D ambiguous. Germline V gene lookup returns CDR1 SGDLS and CDR2 YYNGEE. Deletions cut 4 bases from V and 3 bases from J, with 16 bases between. The CDR3 is 15 residues long. CDR3 sequence (DNA): TGTGCCAGCAGCTTGTCCCCCGGCGGGTACACTGAAGCTTTCTTT. As protein: CASSLSPGGYTEAFF.